This T cell receptor (beta chain) was identified in a study of CD8 T cells in ankylosing spondylitis. Regarding the study as a whole: In reactive arthritis synovial fluid and blood, some motif variants had been reported before. A TCR beta motif of about 8 highly homologous variants appeared characteristic of ankylosing spondylitis blood.

This clonotype was seen many times. Its antigen remains unknown. V was shortened by 3 bases and J by 0 bases, with 11 bases between the two germline ends. Germline CDR1 reads MGHRA; CDR2 reads YSYEKL. There are 15 residues in the CDR3. As the method for making TCR beta libraries, quantitative 5'-RACE with molecular barcodes was used. TCRdb reanalysed the 5' RACE reads using MiXCR and keeps one entry per CDR3 protein. Seen here are approximately 190,000 distinct CDR3 sequences, 10% to 15% observed once, and the top ten hold 8% to 13%. The J gene is TRBJ1-1, the V gene TRBV4-1; D not resolved. The sequence was collected from a female donor with ankylosing spondylitis or in good health (not recorded which). The specimen was blood, either unsorted or a sorted T cell fraction (not recorded which). CDR3 sequence reads: CASSHGIGLNTEAFF. CDR3 nucleotide sequence: TGCGCCAGCAGCCACGGTATAGGTTTGAACACTGAAGCTTTCTTT.